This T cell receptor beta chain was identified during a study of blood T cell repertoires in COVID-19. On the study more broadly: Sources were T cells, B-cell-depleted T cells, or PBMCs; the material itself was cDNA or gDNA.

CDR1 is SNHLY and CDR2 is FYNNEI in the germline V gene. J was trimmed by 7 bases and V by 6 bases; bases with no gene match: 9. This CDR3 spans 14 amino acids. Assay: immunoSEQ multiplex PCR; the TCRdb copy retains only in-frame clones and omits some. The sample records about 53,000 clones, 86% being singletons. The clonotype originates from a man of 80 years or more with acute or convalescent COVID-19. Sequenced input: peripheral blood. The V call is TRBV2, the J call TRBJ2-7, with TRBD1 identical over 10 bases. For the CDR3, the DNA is TGTGCCAGCAGCATTGGACAGGGGGGAAGGGAGCAGTACTTC. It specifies CASSIGQGGREQYF.